The rows below give T cell receptor beta chains drawn from one sample of a study of shared clonotypes between healthy human individuals. Sequencing was performed with immunoSEQ multiplex PCR; in TCRdb, only in-frame clones are kept and a portion is missing. Found here are about 1.9 million clones, about 94% of them singletons; the top ten hold over 1.5%. Sequences were obtained from naive CD8+ T cells from PBMCs. The receptor set was obtained from a man between 18 and 29 years old in good health. Some clones in this sample may be carry-over from other donors' samples. Each CDR3 is given with its conserved first and last residue. The D gene is left open where the match is weak. Some rows have no size entry. The others give once, few or many, or a class for an expanded clone.

J gene | CDR3 length | V gene | clone size | D gene | CDR3 DNA | CDR3 protein
TRBJ1-1 | 13 | TRBV27 | - | TRBD1 | TGTGCCAGCAGTTCGCTCCTCAGGGGGGGAGCTTTCTTT | CASSSLLRGGAFF
TRBJ2-2 | 12 | TRBV5-1 | - | - | TGCGCCAGCAGCCCCGAGGGCGGGGAGCTGTTTTTT | CASSPEGGELFF
TRBJ1-3 | 11 | TRBV5-1 | - | - | TGCGCCAGCAGGTTCGGAAACACCATATATTTT | CASRFGNTIYF
TRBJ2-7 | 14 | TRBV5-6 | - | TRBD1 | TGTGCCAGCAGCTTCGACAGGGGCTCCTACGAGCAGTACTTC | CASSFDRGSYEQYF
TRBJ2-1 | 15 | TRBV27 | - | TRBD2 | TGTGCCAGCAGTCTTAGCGGGAGGGCCTATATTGAGCAGTTCTTC | CASSLSGRAYIEQFF
TRBJ2-1 | 15 | TRBV4-1 | - | TRBD1 | TGCGCCAGCAGCCAAGTGGGACAGGGGGCCAATGAGCAGTTCTTC | CASSQVGQGANEQFF
TRBJ1-4 | 18 | TRBV21-1 | once | - | TGTGCCAGCAGCAAAGGGCGGCGTCGGGGACAGGGAAATGAAAAACTGTTTTTT | CASSKGRRRGQGNEKLFF
TRBJ2-1 | 14 | TRBV9 | - | - | TGTGCCAGCAGCGTAGCCCGCGCCGTAGATGAGCAGTTCTTC | CASSVARAVDEQFF
TRBJ1-5 | 15 | TRBV19 | - | - | TGTGCCAGTAGAGTCGTAGGGGGGGCGGGTCAGCCCCAGCATTTT | CASRVVGGAGQPQHF
TRBJ2-3 | 16 | TRBV6-5 | - | - | TGTGCCAGCAGTTACGGGCGGGGTGGTTACACAGATACGCAGTATTTT | CASSYGRGGYTDTQYF
TRBJ2-1 | 13 | TRBV11-2 | - | - | TGTGCCAGCAGCTTAGTTCGCGGGACGGAGCAGTTCTTC | CASSLVRGTEQFF
TRBJ2-7 | 15 | TRBV7-9 | - | - | TGTGCCAGCAGCTTCGGACCAGGTCGCTCCTACGAGCAGTACTTC | CASSFGPGRSYEQYF
TRBJ2-3 | 14 | TRBV27 | - | - | TGTGCCAGCAGTTTAGGGGCCTCAACAGATACGCAGTATTTT | CASSLGASTDTQYF
TRBJ2-7 | 13 | TRBV28 | - | - | TGTGCCACCACGAAGTCGGGACTTGTGGGCCTGTACTTC | CATTKSGLVGLYF
TRBJ1-1 | 15 | TRBV6-4 | - | - | TGTGCCAGCCCCCGTGGGGGGCTCGTGAACACTGAAGCTTTCTTT | CASPRGGLVNTEAFF
TRBJ2-3 | 17 | TRBV2 | - | TRBD2 | TGTGCCAGCAGTAACGCGGGACTAGCGTTAAGCACAGATACGCAGTATTTT | CASSNAGLALSTDTQYF